This T cell receptor (beta chain) was captured in a study of identical twins. TCRdb redid the calling of the 5' RACE reads with MiXCR, one entry per CDR3 protein. The sample records some 600,000 distinct CDR3 sequences, 7.1% being singletons. The CDR3 covers 15 residues. Germline V CDR1 and CDR2: DFQATT, SNEGSKA (reference sequence). The V gene lost 1 base and the J gene lost 0 bases, with 12 bases spanning the gap. This clonotype was counted between two and nine times. The sample also formed part of further work on yellow fever vaccine responses in identical twins.

The specimen was PBMCs. This clonotype was obtained from a woman aged 18-29 years in good health. The chain is built from TRBV20-1 and TRBJ1-2; D may be TRBD1 (5 bases). CDR3 coding DNA: TGCAGTGCTAGAGTGCGGGGGGAGACTAACTATGGCTACACCTTC. Residues: CSARVRGETNYGYTF.